This TCR beta chain was identified in a study of response to subunit inactivated influenza vaccine. General study points: Authors suggested seasonal influenza vaccinations each recruit few new T cells.

This clonotype was seen repeatedly, ten times or more. The antigen is undetermined. TCRdb redid the calling of the RT-PCR reads with MiXCR, one entry per CDR3 protein. The data show about 570,000 distinct CDR3 sequences, with 11% seen just once and approximately 11% held by the top ten. Trimming stripped 4 bases from V and 3 bases from J, with 9 bases between. Germline loops: CDR1 SQVTM, CDR2 ANQGSEA. This CDR3 contains 13 residues. This sample was shared with a second study, whose subject was T cells expressing NK-cell markers. This second study says: The authors generated TCR beta cDNA through 5'RACE template switching with UMIs. Underlying the TCR beta repertoires were sorted CD3+CD56+NKG2C+, CD3+CD56+NKG2C- and CD3+CD56-NKG2C+ T cells. Among eight sequenced donors, seven carried HCMV seropositivity while one was seronegative.

The sequences come from PBMCs from blood, collected on the day of vaccination. The chain couples TRBV29-1 to TRBJ1-4; D ambiguous. The sequence came from a man in his fifties or sixties who received an inactivated influenza vaccine. The CDR3, as DNA: TGCAGCGTTGGAGGGCAACCTAATGAAAAACTGTTTTTT. Amino acids: CSVGGQPNEKLFF.